This TCR beta chain stems from a study of T-cell reconstitution after alpha-beta-depleted transplantation in children. This clonotype came up a few times. The ends lost 7 bases at V and 2 bases at J; junction bases unmatched: 9. The CDR3 loop spans 16 amino acids. The library targeted TCRbeta and was prepared with unique molecular identifiers. TCRdb re-analysed the PCR reads in MiXCR, keeping a single row per CDR3 protein. This sample carries nearly 400,000 distinct CDR3 sequences, roughly 20% of them seen once, and the ten largest clones take 3% to 4%. The chain carries TRBV12-3 or TRBV12-4 and TRBJ2-2; TRBD2 matches at 8 bases. This clonotype originated in a human donor who donated a stem cell graft to a child with acute myeloid leukemia. The sample consisted of PBMCs from the stem cell graft donor, taken from the stem cell graft. The DNA of the CDR3 is TGTGCCAGCAAGCAACTAGCGGCCTTAAACACCGGGGAGCTGTTTTTT. Amino acid sequence: CASKQLAALNTGELFF.